A single sample is the source of the 6 T cell receptor beta chains below, sequenced in a study of T-cell memory formation after mild COVID-19 (dated by TCRdb to the early 2020s). Library preparation employed 5' RACE. Sequencer: Illumina NovaSeq 6000. The public reads were reprocessed in TCRdb via fastp at Q25 and MiXCR, keeping in-frame beta chains. Each entry merges the rows of one CDR3 protein and shows their most common DNA and genes. This sample has more than 450,000 distinct CDR3 sequences in its table, and around 17% of those were observed once. The ten largest clonotypes hold about 12% of the sample. The material sequenced was PBMCs or a T cell subset sorted from them (not recorded which). The source is an adult woman who had mild COVID-19 (a few samples of this study predate the infection). The sample titles of this study are shuffled in the database, so cell type and time point are left out; the donor was told from shared clones.

The rearrangement links TRBV20-1 to TRBJ2-7; D remains ambiguous. The germline V gene encodes CDR1 DFQATT and CDR2 SNEGSKA (reference sequence). CDR3 length: 12 amino acids. Trimming pared 5 bases from V and 1 base from J, leaving 9 bases between. The CDR3 loop is CSALGLSYEQYF. The CDR3 DNA sequence: TGCAGTGCTTTGGGGTTATCCTACGAGCAGTACTTC.

The chain links TRBV4-3 to TRBJ2-7; D is ambiguous. V lost 1 base, J lost 5 bases, and 12 bases lay in between. Germline assignment: CDR1 LGHNA and CDR2 YSLEER. CDR3 length: 14 residues. The CDR3 spells CASSQAYGSHEQYF. The CDR3 nucleotides read TGCGCCAGCAGCCAAGCGTACGGATCCCACGAGCAGTACTTC.

This chain joins TRBV19 and TRBJ1-5; D is undetermined. This CDR3 comprises 15 residues. Deletions cut 5 bases from V and 4 bases from J, with 15 bases between. Per the germline V gene, CDR1 is LNHDA and CDR2 is SQIVND (reference sequence). The CDR3 DNA reads as TGTGCCAGTAGTCTGGCCGGGTTGCCAAATCAGCCCCAGCATTTT. Its protein product is CASSLAGLPNQPQHF.

The chain has TRBV4-3 and TRBJ2-3; D is uncertain. The CDR3 consists of 16 residues. Trimming pared 5 bases from V and 0 bases from J, leaving 15 bases between. The germline V gene has CDR1 LGHNA and CDR2 YSLEER. DNA for the CDR3: TGCGCCAGCAGCTCCGTCTCCCTCGGGAGCACAGATACGCAGTATTTT. Translating it yields CASSSVSLGSTDTQYF.

This rearrangement joins TRBV24-1 to TRBJ2-3; 10 bases map to TRBD1. Losses at the gene ends were 2 bases for V and 4 bases for J; bases not matched to a gene: 5. Germline assignment: CDR1 KGHDR and CDR2 SFDVKD. The CDR3 length is 16 residues. CDR3 region: CATSDSLGQGSDTQYF. CDR3 DNA sequence: TGTGCCACCAGTGATTCCTTGGGACAGGGGTCAGATACGCAGTATTTT.

The chain links TRBV20-1 to TRBJ1-2; D remains ambiguous. Trimming stripped 6 bases from V and 3 bases from J, with 8 bases between. Germline V gene sequence: CDR1 DFQATT, CDR2 SNEGSKA (reference sequence). The CDR3 extends over 11 amino acids. CDR3: CSARWDYGYTF. CDR3 DNA sequence: TGCAGTGCCCGATGGGACTATGGCTACACCTTC.